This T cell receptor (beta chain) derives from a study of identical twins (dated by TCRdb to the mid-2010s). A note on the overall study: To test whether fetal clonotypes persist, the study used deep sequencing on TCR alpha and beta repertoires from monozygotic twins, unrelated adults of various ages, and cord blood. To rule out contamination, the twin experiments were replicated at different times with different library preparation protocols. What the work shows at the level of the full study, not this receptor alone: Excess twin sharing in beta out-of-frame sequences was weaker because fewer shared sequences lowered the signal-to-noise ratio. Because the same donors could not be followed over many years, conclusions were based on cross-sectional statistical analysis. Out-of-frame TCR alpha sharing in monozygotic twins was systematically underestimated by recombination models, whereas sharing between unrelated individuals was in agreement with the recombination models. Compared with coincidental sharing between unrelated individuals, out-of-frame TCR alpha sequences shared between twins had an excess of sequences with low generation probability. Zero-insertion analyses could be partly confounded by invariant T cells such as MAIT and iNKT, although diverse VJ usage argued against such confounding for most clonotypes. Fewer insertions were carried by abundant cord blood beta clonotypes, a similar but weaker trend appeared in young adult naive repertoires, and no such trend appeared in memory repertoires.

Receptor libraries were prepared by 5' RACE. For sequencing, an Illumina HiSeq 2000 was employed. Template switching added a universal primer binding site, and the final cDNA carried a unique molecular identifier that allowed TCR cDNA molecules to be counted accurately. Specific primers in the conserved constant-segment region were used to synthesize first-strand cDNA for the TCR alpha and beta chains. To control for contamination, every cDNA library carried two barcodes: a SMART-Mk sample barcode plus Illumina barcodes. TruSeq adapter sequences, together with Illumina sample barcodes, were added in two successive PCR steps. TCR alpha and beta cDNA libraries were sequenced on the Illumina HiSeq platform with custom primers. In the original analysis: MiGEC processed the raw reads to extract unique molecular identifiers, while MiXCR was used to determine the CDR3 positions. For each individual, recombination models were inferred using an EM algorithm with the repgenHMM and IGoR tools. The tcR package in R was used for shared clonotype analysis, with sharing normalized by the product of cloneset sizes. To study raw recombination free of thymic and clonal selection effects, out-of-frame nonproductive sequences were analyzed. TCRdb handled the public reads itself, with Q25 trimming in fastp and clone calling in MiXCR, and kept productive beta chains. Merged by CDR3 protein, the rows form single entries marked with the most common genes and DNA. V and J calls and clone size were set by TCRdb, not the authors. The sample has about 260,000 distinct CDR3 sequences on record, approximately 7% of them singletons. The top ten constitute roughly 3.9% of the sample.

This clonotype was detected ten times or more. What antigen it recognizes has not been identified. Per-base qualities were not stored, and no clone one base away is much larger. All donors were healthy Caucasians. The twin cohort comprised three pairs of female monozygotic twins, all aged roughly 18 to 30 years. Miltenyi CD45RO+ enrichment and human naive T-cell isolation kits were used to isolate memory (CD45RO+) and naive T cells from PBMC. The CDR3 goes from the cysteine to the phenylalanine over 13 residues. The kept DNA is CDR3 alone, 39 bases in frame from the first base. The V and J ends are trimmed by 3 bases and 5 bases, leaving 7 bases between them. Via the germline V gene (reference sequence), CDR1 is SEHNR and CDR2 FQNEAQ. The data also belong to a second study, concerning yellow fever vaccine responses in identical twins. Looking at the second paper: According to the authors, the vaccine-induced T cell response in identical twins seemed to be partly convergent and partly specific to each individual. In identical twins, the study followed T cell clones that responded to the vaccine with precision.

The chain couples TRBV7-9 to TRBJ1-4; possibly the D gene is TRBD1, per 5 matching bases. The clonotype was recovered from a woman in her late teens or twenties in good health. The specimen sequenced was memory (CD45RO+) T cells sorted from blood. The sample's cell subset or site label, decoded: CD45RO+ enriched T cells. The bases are TGTGCCAGCAGCTTCTGGGGGAATGAAAAACTGTTTTTT. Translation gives CASSFWGNEKLFF.